Sequencing of this T cell receptor beta chain was carried out in a study of T-cell memory formation after mild COVID-19. Whole-study findings and limits: Whether day 37 second-wave clones are SARS-CoV-2-specific was not confirmed. Among clones contracting day 15 to 85, CD4/CD8 was balanced, whereas later expanders leaned CD4+. A subset of responding clones appeared in pre-infection memory, suggesting cross-reactive memory joined.

UMIs and sample barcodes were carried by the TCR alpha and TCR beta cDNA libraries that 5'RACE produced using constant-segment primers. One entry per CDR3 protein, called by TCRdb with MiXCR from the 5' RACE reads. The data show 500,000 to 600,000 distinct CDR3 sequences, roughly 18% seen once. This clonotype showed up just a few times. Its target is not known. The CDR3 length is 14 residues. V dropped 3 bases and J dropped 2 bases, with 11 bases sitting between them. The sequence came from an adult woman who had mild COVID-19 (a few samples of this study predate the infection). Cell type and time point are not known. Sequencing input: PBMCs or a T cell subset sorted from them (not recorded which). The rearrangement links TRBV12-3 or TRBV12-4 to TRBJ2-7; weak D call: TRBD1 (5 bases). The CDR3 sequence: CASSFWQGPYEQYF. The DNA for the CDR3 is TGTGCCAGCAGTTTTTGGCAGGGTCCCTACGAGCAGTACTTC.